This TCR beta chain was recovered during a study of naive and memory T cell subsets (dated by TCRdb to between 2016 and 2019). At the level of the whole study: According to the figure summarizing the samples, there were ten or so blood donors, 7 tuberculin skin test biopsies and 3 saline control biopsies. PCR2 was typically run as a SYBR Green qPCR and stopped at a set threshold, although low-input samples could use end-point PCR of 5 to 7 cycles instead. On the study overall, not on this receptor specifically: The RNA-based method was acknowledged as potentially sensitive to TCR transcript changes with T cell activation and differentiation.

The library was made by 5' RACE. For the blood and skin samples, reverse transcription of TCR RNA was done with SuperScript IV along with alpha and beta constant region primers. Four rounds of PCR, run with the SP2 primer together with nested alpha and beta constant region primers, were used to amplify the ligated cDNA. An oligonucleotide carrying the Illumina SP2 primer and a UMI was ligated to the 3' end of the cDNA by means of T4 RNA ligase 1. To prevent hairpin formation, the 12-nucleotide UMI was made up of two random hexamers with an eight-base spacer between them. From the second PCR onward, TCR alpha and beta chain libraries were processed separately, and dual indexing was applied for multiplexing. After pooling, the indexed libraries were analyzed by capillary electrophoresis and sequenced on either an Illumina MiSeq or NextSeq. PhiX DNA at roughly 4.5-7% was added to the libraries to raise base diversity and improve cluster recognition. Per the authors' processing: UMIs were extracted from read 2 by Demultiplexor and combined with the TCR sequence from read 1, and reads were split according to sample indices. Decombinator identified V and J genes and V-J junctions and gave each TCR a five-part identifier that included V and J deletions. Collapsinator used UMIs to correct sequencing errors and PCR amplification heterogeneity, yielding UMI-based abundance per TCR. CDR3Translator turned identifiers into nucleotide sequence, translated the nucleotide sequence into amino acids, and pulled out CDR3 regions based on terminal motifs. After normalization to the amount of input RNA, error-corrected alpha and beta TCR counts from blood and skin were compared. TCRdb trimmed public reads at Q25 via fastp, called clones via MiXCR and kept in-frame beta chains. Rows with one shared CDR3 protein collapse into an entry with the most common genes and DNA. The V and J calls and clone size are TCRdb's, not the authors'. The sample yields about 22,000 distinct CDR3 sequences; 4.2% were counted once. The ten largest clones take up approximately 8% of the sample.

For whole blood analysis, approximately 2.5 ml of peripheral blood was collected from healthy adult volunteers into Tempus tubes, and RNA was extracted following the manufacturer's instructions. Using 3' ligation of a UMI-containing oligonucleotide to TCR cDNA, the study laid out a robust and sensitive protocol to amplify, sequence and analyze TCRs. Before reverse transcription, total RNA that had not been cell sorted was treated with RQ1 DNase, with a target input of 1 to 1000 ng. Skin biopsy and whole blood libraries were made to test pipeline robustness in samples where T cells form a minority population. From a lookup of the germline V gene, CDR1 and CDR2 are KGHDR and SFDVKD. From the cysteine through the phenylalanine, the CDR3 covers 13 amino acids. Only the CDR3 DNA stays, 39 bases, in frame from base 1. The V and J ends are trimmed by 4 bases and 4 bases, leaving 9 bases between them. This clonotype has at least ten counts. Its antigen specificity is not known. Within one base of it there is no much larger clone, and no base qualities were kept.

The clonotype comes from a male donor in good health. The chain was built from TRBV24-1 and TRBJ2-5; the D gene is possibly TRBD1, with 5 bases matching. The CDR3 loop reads CATSDVGRETQYF. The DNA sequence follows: TGTGCCACCAGTGACGTGGGGCGAGAGACCCAGTACTTC.